This T cell receptor beta chain was recovered during a study of blood T cell repertoires in COVID-19. Study-level information: Sample material is recorded as cDNA or gDNA derived from T cells, B-cell-depleted T cells, or PBMCs.

The CDR3 contains 13 residues. V was pared by 6 bases and J by 7 bases, with 13 bases between. Germline V lookup: CDR1 LNHDA, CDR2 SQIVND (reference sequence). Source study methods: Reference gene primers were amplified, and this amplification served to estimate nucleated cell counts. Produced via immunoSEQ multiplex PCR; TCRdb's table is partial and in-frame only. The V and J calls and the clone size are those of that table, but D and trimming were determined from the DNA. Of about 49,000 clones in the sample, approximately 90% were seen once. The chain links TRBV19 to TRBJ1-3; a possible D gene is TRBD1 (5 bases). The source material was peripheral blood. The sequence derives from a human donor in a cohort sampled during active COVID-19. This CDR3 is CASSRERGNTIYF. CDR3 bases: TGTGCCAGTAGCAGAGAGCGGGGGAACACCATATATTTT.